The text below deals with one T cell receptor (beta chain). CDR3 length: 14 amino acids. Germline V gene data show CDR1 as MNHNS and CDR2 as SASEGT. Trimming cost V 7 bases and J 8 bases; bases outside gene matches: 10. A second roughly 6 to 12 cycle PCR used barcoded and J-beta primers. Every cDNA was tagged by a template-switch adaptor with 12 random nucleotides. TCRdb fed the 5' RACE reads into MiXCR, producing one record per CDR3 protein. The sample includes fewer than 750,000 distinct CDR3 sequences, more than 45% of them seen just once. This sample was included in a study of blood T cells in healthy people across ages.

The clonotype was recovered from an elderly woman in good health. The specimen sequenced was blood. The rearrangement uses TRBV6-1 and TRBJ1-5; 8 bases map to TRBD1. The CDR3 protein is CASIGSGGVEPQHF. In DNA, the CDR3 is TGTGCCAGCATCGGGTCAGGGGGCGTGGAGCCCCAGCATTTT.